The sequence of this T cell receptor (beta chain) was determined in a study of radiation and T cells in renal cell carcinoma. Overall study findings and caveats: Pretreatment tumor biopsies were lacking, so baseline clonotypes are unknown.

The protocol was immunoSEQ multiplex PCR, while the TCRdb copy is restricted to in-frame clones and leaves out a portion. The table lists about 95,000 clones, approximately 86% of them singletons, with under 9.5% in the top ten. Time point denoted: baseline pretreatment blood. Sample treatment: 15 Gy SBRT to primary tumor, nephrectomy 4 weeks later. Comment on this clone: What it binds is not known.

The V gene end was trimmed by 3 bases and the J gene end by 8 bases; junction bases not matched to a gene: 10. The CDR3 length is 14 residues. Germline V gives CDR1 GTSNPN, CDR2 SVGIG (reference sequence). J is TRBJ1-1 and V is TRBV30, with 9 nucleotides matching TRBD1. Material: blood, obtained from a patient whose treatment included radiotherapy and nephrectomy. This receptor was obtained from a man aged 50 to 60 with renal cell carcinoma. This chain's CDR3 is CAWRLPLTGGEAFF. DNA for the CDR3: TGTGCCTGGAGGCTTCCCTTAACAGGGGGCGAAGCTTTCTTT.